The 6 T cell receptor beta chains reported below all come from one sample, sequenced in a study of T cell clones after liver transplantation. Method: immunoSEQ multiplex PCR; TCRdb's copy keeps in-frame clones and lacks some. The sample yields roughly 100,000 clones, around 83% seen once. The specimen comprised CD4+ T cells from blood, sampled before liver transplant. These receptors originate from a human donor who received a liver transplant.

This chain joins TRBV5-1 and TRBJ2-7; D ambiguous. This CDR3 spans 14 amino acids. The germline V and J ends were trimmed by 7 bases and 0 bases, with 14 bases remaining between them. The germline V gene has CDR1 SGHRS and CDR2 YFSETQ. The CDR3 nucleotides read TGCGCCAGCCGGGTAGTTTCCCGCTCCTACGAGCAGTACTTC. The encoded protein is CASRVVSRSYEQYF.

This clone was observed a handful of times. The genes are TRBV6-4 and TRBJ1-1; the D gene is possibly TRBD1 (6 bases). The CDR3 is 13 amino acids. Trimming pared 6 bases from V and 1 base from J, leaving 9 bases between. Germline CDR1 MRHNA, CDR2 SNTAGT. CDR3 sequence: CASRRQENTEAFF. The CDR3 coding sequence is TGTGCCAGCAGAAGACAGGAGAACACTGAAGCTTTCTTT.

As DNA, the CDR3 is TGTGCCAGCAGTTTAGGAGGCAATGGGAACACCATATATTTT. It codes for CASSLGGNGNTIYF. The gene calls are TRBV28 and TRBJ1-3; D gene ambiguous. CDR3 length: 14 residues. V lost 2 bases to trimming and J lost 7 bases, with 12 bases between them. In germline, CDR1 is MDHEN, CDR2 SYDVKM.

The chain recombines TRBV30 with TRBJ2-5; D tentatively reads TRBD1 or TRBD2 (5 bases each). The CDR3 is 14 residues long. CDR1 GTSNPN and CDR2 SVGIG come from the germline V gene (reference sequence). Trimming pared 3 bases from V and 4 bases from J, leaving 15 bases between. CDR3 residues: CAWSGARAGETQYF. The CDR3 DNA is TGTGCCTGGAGCGGGGCCAGGGCTGGAGAGACCCAGTACTTC.

Only one count was recorded for this clone. The gene calls are TRBV19 and TRBJ2-1, with no clear D. V lost 7 bases, J lost 4 bases, and 11 bases lay in between. Germline CDR1 reads LNHDA; CDR2 reads SQIVND (reference sequence). This CDR3 is 13 amino acids long. The chain's CDR3 is CASTPDGYNEQFF. CDR3 in DNA: TGTGCCAGTACCCCCGACGGATACAATGAGCAGTTCTTC.

J is TRBJ2-3 and V is TRBV5-4; 8 bases line up with TRBD2. The CDR3 length is 15 residues. Germline V lookup: CDR1 SGHNT, CDR2 YYREEE (reference sequence). The ends lost 7 bases at V and 3 bases at J; junction bases unmatched: 10. This CDR3 reads CASRGFGGGTDTQYF. DNA of the CDR3: TGTGCCAGCCGAGGGTTCGGCGGGGGGACAGATACGCAGTATTTT.